This T cell receptor beta chain was captured in a study of blood T cell repertoires in COVID-19. The overall study: Sources were T cells, B-cell-depleted T cells, or PBMCs; the material itself was cDNA or gDNA.

Clinical history reported by participants formed the basis on which cohorts were assigned. The data were produced by immunoSEQ multiplex PCR, yet TCRdb's version contains in-frame clones alone and is incomplete. The repertoire includes some 320,000 clones, about 90% of them detected once, and about 5.4% sits in the top ten. The V and J ends lost 2 bases and 0 bases respectively, with 8 bases between them. Germline assignment: CDR1 MNHNS and CDR2 SASEGT. The CDR3 consists of 15 residues. The sample comprised PBMCs or T cells enriched from blood (not recorded which). The V gene is TRBV6-1, the J gene TRBJ1-5; no definite D call. The clonotype comes from a woman aged 25 to 45 who had recovered from COVID-19. CDR3 DNA sequence: TGTGCCAGCAGTGAATATCCAGATAGCAATCAGCCCCAGCATTTT. Translated: CASSEYPDSNQPQHF.